These 5 T cell receptor beta chains were sequenced from one sample in a study of vaccination and CD4 T cells after COVID-19. Their antigen targets remain unknown. Cultured CD4+ T cell DNA underwent sequencing with the Oncomine TCR Beta short-read assay. TCRdb called the PCR reads again in MiXCR, with one record for every CDR3 protein. This table holds around 15,000 distinct CDR3 sequences, 53% found once. The treatment is: roughly ten-day PBMC culture with coronavirus spike peptide pools or control peptides (ViraFEST assay). This specimen was CD4+ T cells from blood, cultured in vitro, taken before SARS-CoV-2 vaccination. The receptors stem from a human donor who had recovered from COVID-19.

The chain couples TRBV6-1 to TRBJ1-1; D not certain. Trimming pared 7 bases from V and 0 bases from J, leaving 12 bases between. From germline, CDR1 is MNHNS and CDR2 SASEGT. This CDR3 comprises 14 residues. The CDR3 sequence: CASKSGVLNTEAFF. CDR3 in DNA: TGTGCCAGCAAGTCCGGGGTACTGAACACTGAAGCTTTCTTT.

This clonotype has only a few counts. This sequence joins TRBV5-6 and TRBJ1-2; maybe TRBD1 (5 bases). The V end lost 0 bases, the J end lost 7 bases, and 19 bases lay between the germline ends. The CDR3 runs to 16 residues. From germline, CDR1 is SGHDT and CDR2 YYEEEE. CDR3 sequence reads: CASSLVPGTARVGYTF. Here the CDR3 DNA reads TGTGCCAGCAGCTTGGTACCCGGGACGGCCAGGGTTGGCTACACCTTC.

The chain combines TRBV18 with TRBJ1-6; 8 nucleotides match TRBD1. CDR3 length equals 16 residues. Germline CDR1 KGHSH, CDR2 LQKENI. Losses at the gene ends were 4 bases for V and 10 bases for J; bases not matched to a gene: 12. CDR3 nucleotide sequence: TGTGCCAGCTCACGTAATAACGACAGGGGTGGGTCACCCCTCCACTTT. Its protein is CASSRNNDRGGSPLHF. The full variable domain, in which reference TRBV18 and TRBJ1-6 provide the parts outside the CDR3, is NAGVMQNPRHLVRRRGQEARLRCSPMKGHSHVYWYRQLPEEGLKFMVYLQKENIIDESGMPKERFSAEFPKEGPSILRIQQVVRGDSAAYFCASSRNNDRGGSPLHFGNGTRLTVT.

V and J are TRBV4-3 and TRBJ1-2; no clear D. This CDR3 is 15 amino acids long. Germline CDR1 is LGHNA and CDR2 is YSLEER. V was clipped by 4 bases and J by 7 bases, with 19 bases between them. The CDR3 DNA reads TGCGCCAGCAGCCTGAGCTTGGGGATTACAGTTGGCTACACCTTC. Its protein product is CASSLSLGITVGYTF.

The rearrangement joins TRBV28 to TRBJ1-2; D unresolved. Germline CDR1 reads MDHEN; CDR2 reads SYDVKM. The CDR3 length is 14 residues. V was clipped by 5 bases and J by 4 bases, with 14 bases between them. CDR3 protein: CASSPVGAFYGYTF. CDR3 DNA sequence: TGTGCCAGCAGTCCGGTTGGCGCTTTCTATGGCTACACCTTC.